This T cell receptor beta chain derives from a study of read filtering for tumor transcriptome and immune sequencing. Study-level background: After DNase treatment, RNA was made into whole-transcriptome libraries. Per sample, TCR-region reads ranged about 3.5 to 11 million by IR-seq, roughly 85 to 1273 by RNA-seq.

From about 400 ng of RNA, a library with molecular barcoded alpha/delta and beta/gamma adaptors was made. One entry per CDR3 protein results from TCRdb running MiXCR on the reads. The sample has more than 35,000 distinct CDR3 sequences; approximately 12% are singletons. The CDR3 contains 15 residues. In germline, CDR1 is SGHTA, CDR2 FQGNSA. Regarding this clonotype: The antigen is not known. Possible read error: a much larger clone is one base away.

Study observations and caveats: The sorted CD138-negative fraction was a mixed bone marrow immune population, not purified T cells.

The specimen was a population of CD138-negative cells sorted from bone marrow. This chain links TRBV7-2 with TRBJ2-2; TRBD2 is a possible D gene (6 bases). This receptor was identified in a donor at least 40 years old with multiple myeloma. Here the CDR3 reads CANSPGGANTGELLF. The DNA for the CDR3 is TGTGCCAACAGCCCCGGGGGAGCGAACACCGGGGAGCTGCTTTTT.